Below, one TCR beta chain is given with its context. The sample originates from a study of control samples from healthy donors and cancer patients. V was pared by 7 bases and J by 7 bases, with 13 bases between. CDR3 length: 13 amino acids. The germline gives CDR1 SNHLY, CDR2 FYNNEI. The data were produced by immunoSEQ multiplex PCR, yet TCRdb's version contains in-frame clones alone and is incomplete. This sample carries roughly 200,000 clones, with approximately 2.2% going to the ten biggest clones. The sequence came from a woman aged 25 to 39 in good health. Input material: blood. The chain couples TRBV2 to TRBJ1-4, with D possibly matching TRBD1 (6 bases). DNA of the CDR3: TGTGCCAGCATTCAGGGGTCGAGTGAAAAACTGTTTTTT. Its protein is CASIQGSSEKLFF.